This entry concerns a single T cell receptor (beta chain). Its antigen remains unidentified. At one end the junction does not follow the germline gene, possibly because of a read error. TCR beta repertoires were profiled from peripheral blood of approximately 13 young patients with multiple sclerosis to demonstrate the VDJtools post-analysis software. The multiple sclerosis patients were children and adolescents between roughly 6 and 17 years of age. These data originate in a study of post-analysis software for immune sequencing data (dated by TCRdb to 2015 to 2017). Regarding the complete study: The recorded disease courses included relapsing-remitting, secondary progressive and progressive-relapsing multiple sclerosis, and some patients had no subtype annotation. The patient repertoires were compared against 11 previously published healthy control repertoires obtained from donors aged roughly 6 to 28 years. A subset of samples was prepared in parallel using single-end sample barcoding, then pooled and co-amplified after Illumina adapter ligation.

Looking up the germline V gene yields CDR1 SGHTA and CDR2 FQGNSA. The cysteine opens and the phenylalanine closes a CDR3 of 16 amino acids. CDR3 DNA only is kept here, 48 bases in frame from base 1. Overall study results and their limits: The multiple sclerosis patient group was slightly younger than the control group. Compared with controls, multiple sclerosis patients had significantly lower normalized Chao1 diversity, a finding suggesting substantial peripheral T-cell clonal expansion. Roughly 5 TRBV segments, including TRBV5-6, TRBV5-1 and TRBV20-1, were significantly more frequent in patients than controls. Strong co-clustering of samples prepared in the same batch was shown by direct clustering with F measure, prompting a batch-effect correction.

Libraries came from PCR. The reads were generated on an Illumina HiSeq 2500. To reduce PCR and sequencing biases, unique molecular identifiers were incorporated into the TCR beta cDNA libraries. About 500,000 cDNA molecules were obtained for every 1 to 10 million input T cells, so each molecule roughly corresponded to one T cell. Patient libraries were prepared and sequenced with the same protocol used for the earlier healthy control dataset. Within a given batch, samples were prepared together, multiplexed and sequenced on the same HiSeq lane. As for how the authors treated the data: Raw barcoded reads were processed with MIGEC, discarding single-read molecular identifier groups before consensus assembly and CDR3 extraction. Clonotype tables were post-analysed with VDJtools, and diversity was normalized by down-sampling all datasets to the smallest sample size. Repertoire overlap clustering matched CDR3 amino acid but not nucleotide sequences to correct batch-related cross-sample contamination. The raw public data were reprocessed by TCRdb itself: fastp quality trimming at Q25, MiXCR clonotype calling, in-frame beta chains only. Every CDR3 protein is listed once, alongside the most common genes and DNA of its rows. The V and J calls follow TCRdb's processing rather than the paper's. The sample table records a few hundred thousand distinct CDR3 sequences; roughly 45% of these occur just once. Together, the top ten hold about 12% of the sample.

This receptor was obtained from a girl aged 5 to 17 with multiple sclerosis. This sequence uses TRBV7-2 and TRBJ2-6; the best D guess is TRBD1, with 5 bases matching. The sample was blood. The CDR3 reads as follows: CASSLNRFSGANVRTF. The sequenced DNA: TGTGCCAGCAGCTTAAATAGGTTCTCTGGGGCCAACGTCCGGACTTTC.